This T cell receptor beta chain was captured in a study of vaccination and CD4 T cells after COVID-19. Study-wide context: Post-vaccine specimens were obtained a median approximately 70 days after dose two (range 14 to 241).

The treatment was: roughly 11-day PBMC culture with coronavirus spike peptide pools or control peptides (ViraFEST assay). With fresh IL-2 medium, half the medium was replaced on days 3 and 7. Regarding the study as a whole: Looking at convalescent patients, 304 of their 307 vaccine-specific clones were spike mono-reactive.

Comment on this clonotype: The antigen is undetermined.

Germline values: CDR1 KGHSH, CDR2 LQKENI. V gave up 6 bases and J gave up 0 bases, with 12 bases separating them. The length of the CDR3 is 14 residues. Cultured CD4+ T cell DNA underwent sequencing with the Oncomine TCR Beta short-read assay. MiXCR, applied by TCRdb to the PCR reads, yields one record per CDR3 protein. The sample lists under 20,000 distinct CDR3 sequences; around four fifths were seen once. Material: CD4+ T cells from blood, cultured in vitro, obtained after SARS-CoV-2 vaccination. The TCR originated in a human donor who received a COVID-19 vaccine. The chain recombines TRBV18 with TRBJ2-7, with D maybe TRBD2 (5 bases). CDR3 sequence reads: CASSKSGSSYEQYF. DNA of the CDR3: TGTGCCAGCTCCAAGAGCGGCAGCTCCTACGAGCAGTACTTC. The whole variable domain, filled in from reference TRBV18 and TRBJ2-7, reads NAGVMQNPRHLVRRRGQEARLRCSPMKGHSHVYWYRQLPEEGLKFMVYLQKENIIDESGMPKERFSAEFPKEGPSILRIQQVVRGDSAAYFCASSKSGSSYEQYFGPGTRLTVT.